This T cell receptor beta chain was identified in a study of shared clonotypes between healthy human individuals. Profiled with immunoSEQ multiplex PCR; TCRdb holds only in-frame clones, not every one. This table has hundreds of thousands of clones, just over 75% appearing once. Everyone who donated was a Caucasian adult who lived in Nashville, Tennessee. Unmatched junction bases numbered 8, after V lost 4 bases and J lost 6 bases. The V gene's germline CDR1 is MNHNS and CDR2 SASEGT. The length of the CDR3 is 14 residues. This clonotype originated in a woman between 40 and 50 years old in good health. Some clones in this sample may be carry-over from other donors' samples. This chain links TRBV6-1 with TRBJ2-7; TRBD1 agrees at 8 bases. The sample taken for sequencing was PBMCs. CDR3 nucleotides: TGTGCCAGCAGTGCCTCGACAGGGGTTACCGAGCAGTACTTC. Translated: CASSASTGVTEQYF.